This TCR beta chain was captured in a study of T cell responses to AZD1222 COVID-19 vaccine. Study outcomes and limitations: Sampled repertoires all dated from after the peak T cell response. Within unmutated variant regions lay the reported targets of nearly half of spike-specific TCRs.

The germline gives CDR1 MNHEY, CDR2 SMNVEV (reference sequence). The CDR3 contains 14 residues. Trimming took 6 bases from V and 0 from J; bases not matched to a gene: 1. Generated by immunoSEQ multiplex PCR, the TCRdb table keeps only in-frame clones and is missing some. The table records 50,000 or so clones, about 80% of them present only once. With respect to this clone: Antigen unknown.

The sequencing used peripheral blood, collected 28 days after the second AZD1222 dose. This clonotype was obtained from an adult who received the AZD1222 COVID-19 vaccine. The chain has TRBV27 and TRBJ2-3; 9 nucleotides line up with TRBD2. The CDR3 sequence is CASRLAGSTDTQYF. The CDR3 coding sequence is TGTGCCAGCAGGCTAGCGGGGAGCACAGATACGCAGTATTTT.